This TCR beta chain was documented in a study of T cell repertoires in cytomegalovirus infection. Background on the study: Signatures in public TCR beta sequences pointed to both CMV infection and matching HLA type. Study-wide findings and caveats: CMV-specific TCR beta clonotypes restricted by HLA-C were the ones dominating the ex vivo response. Summed frequency of shared TCR beta families picked out CMV carriers who also had the relevant HLA.

TCRdb called the reads again in MiXCR, with one record for every CDR3 protein. The sample contains about 250,000 distinct CDR3 sequences, approximately 7% of which appear only once. This CDR3 contains 17 residues. V lost 5 bases and J lost 6; bases outside the gene matches: 16. Germline-derived CDR1 and CDR2 are MNHEY and SMNVEV (reference sequence). With regard to this clonotype: What it binds is unknown.

Specimen: PBMCs. The receptor was isolated from a human donor in good health (CMV status not recorded). Some clones in this sample may be carry-over from other donors' samples. J is TRBJ2-3 and V is TRBV27, with 8 positions matching TRBD1. Here the CDR3 reads CASSPFSRGRLGDTQYF. The CDR3 coding sequence is TGTGCCAGCAGTCCGTTCTCCAGGGGGCGGCTTGGTGATACGCAGTATTTT.